The T cell receptor beta chain described here comes from a study of OX40 agonist ivuxolimab in advanced cancers. The germline gives CDR1 LNHDA, CDR2 SQIVND (reference sequence). Trimming removed 6 bases at V and 3 bases at J, with 14 bases between. The CDR3 contains 15 residues. The method was immunoSEQ multiplex PCR; TCRdb's version includes in-frame clones alone and lacks a portion of them. The table includes 100,000 to 120,000 clones, approximately 90% detected once. The TCR comes from an adult with an advanced solid tumor such as melanoma, head and neck, liver or kidney cancer. The material sequenced was CD4+ or CD8+ T cells sorted from blood, taken in a trial of the OX40 agonist ivuxolimab. V is TRBV19 and J is TRBJ1-4, with D possibly TRBD1 on 6 matching bases. Written as DNA, the CDR3 is TGTGCCAGTAGCCCGAGGGGGTTACCTAATGAAAAACTGTTTTTT. Encoded protein: CASSPRGLPNEKLFF.